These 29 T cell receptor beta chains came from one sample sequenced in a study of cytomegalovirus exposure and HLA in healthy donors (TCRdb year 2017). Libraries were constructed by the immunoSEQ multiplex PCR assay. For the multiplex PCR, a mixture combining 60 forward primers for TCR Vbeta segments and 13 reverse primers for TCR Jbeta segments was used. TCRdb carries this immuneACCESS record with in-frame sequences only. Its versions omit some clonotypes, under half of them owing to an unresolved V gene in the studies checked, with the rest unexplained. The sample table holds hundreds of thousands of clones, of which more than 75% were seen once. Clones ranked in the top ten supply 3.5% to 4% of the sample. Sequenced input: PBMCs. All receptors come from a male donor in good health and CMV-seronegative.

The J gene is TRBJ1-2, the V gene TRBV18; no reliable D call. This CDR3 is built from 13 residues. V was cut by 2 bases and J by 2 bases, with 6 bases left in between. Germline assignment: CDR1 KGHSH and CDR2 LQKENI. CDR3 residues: CASSPGENYGYTF. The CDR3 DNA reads TGTGCCAGCTCACCAGGAGAAAACTATGGCTACACCTTC.

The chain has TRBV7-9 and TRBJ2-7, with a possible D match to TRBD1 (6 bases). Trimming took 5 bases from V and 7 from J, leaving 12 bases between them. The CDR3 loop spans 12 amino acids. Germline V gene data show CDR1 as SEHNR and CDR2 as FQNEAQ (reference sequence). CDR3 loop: CASSHTGREQYF. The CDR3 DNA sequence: TGTGCCAGCAGCCACACAGGGCGAGAGCAGTACTTC.

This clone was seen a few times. The CDR3 loop reads CASSVAGGTSGQRAGEQFF. CDR3 coding DNA: TGTGCCAGCAGCGTAGCTGGAGGGACTAGCGGCCAGAGGGCGGGTGAGCAGTTCTTC. This sequence joins TRBV9 and TRBJ2-1; 11 nucleotides agree with TRBD2. With V trimmed by 0 bases and J by 9 bases, 17 bases remained unmatched. In germline, CDR1 is SGDLS, CDR2 YYNGEE. This CDR3 comprises 19 residues. Using reference TRBV9 and TRBJ2-1 for the parts outside the CDR3, the full variable domain is DSGVTQTPKHLITATGQRVTLRCSPRSGDLSVYWYQQSLDQGLQFLIQYYNGEERAKGNILERFSAQQFPDLHSELNLSSLELGDSALYFCASSVAGGTSGQRAGEQFFGPGTRLTVL.

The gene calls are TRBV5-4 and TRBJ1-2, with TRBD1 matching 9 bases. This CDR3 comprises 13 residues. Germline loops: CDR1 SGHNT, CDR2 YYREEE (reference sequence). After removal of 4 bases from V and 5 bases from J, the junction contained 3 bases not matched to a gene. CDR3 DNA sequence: TGTGCCAGCAGCGAGGGACAGGGATATGGCTACACCTTC. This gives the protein CASSEGQGYGYTF.

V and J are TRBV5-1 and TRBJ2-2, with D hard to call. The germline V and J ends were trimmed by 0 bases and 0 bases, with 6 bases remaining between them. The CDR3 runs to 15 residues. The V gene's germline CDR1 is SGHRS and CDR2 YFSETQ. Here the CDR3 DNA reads TGCGCCAGCAGCTTGGGACAAACGAACACCGGGGAGCTGTTTTTT. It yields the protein CASSLGQTNTGELFF.

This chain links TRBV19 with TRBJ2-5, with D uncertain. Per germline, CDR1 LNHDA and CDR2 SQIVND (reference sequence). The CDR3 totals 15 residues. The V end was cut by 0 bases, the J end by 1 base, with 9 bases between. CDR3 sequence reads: CASSIDLVSQETQYF. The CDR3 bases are TGTGCCAGTAGTATAGATCTGGTCAGCCAAGAGACCCAGTACTTC.

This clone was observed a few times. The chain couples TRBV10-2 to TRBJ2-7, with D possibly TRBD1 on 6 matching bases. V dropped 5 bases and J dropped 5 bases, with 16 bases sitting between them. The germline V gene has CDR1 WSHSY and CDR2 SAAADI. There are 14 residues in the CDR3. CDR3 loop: CASSPGTGSHEQYF. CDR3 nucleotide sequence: TGCGCCAGCAGTCCCGGTACAGGGTCCCACGAGCAGTACTTC.

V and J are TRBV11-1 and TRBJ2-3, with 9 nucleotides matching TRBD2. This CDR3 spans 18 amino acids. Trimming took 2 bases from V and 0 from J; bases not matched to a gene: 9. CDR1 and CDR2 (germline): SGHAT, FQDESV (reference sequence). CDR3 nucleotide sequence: TGTGCCAGCAGCTTAAGGGGGTCTGCGGGAGGGAGCACAGATACGCAGTATTTT. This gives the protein CASSLRGSAGGSTDTQYF.

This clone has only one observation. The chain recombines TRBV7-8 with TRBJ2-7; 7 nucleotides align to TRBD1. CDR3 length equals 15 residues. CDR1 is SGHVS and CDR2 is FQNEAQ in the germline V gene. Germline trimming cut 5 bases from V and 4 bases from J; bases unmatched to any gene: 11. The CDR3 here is CASSPETGNYYEQYF. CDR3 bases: TGTGCCAGCAGCCCAGAGACAGGGAATTATTACGAGCAGTACTTC.

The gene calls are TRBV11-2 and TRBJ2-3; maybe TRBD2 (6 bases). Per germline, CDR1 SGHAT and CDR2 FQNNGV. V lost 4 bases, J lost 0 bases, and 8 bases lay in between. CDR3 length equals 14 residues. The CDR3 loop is CASSSGGSTDTQYF. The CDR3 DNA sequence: TGTGCCAGCAGCTCAGGAGGGAGCACAGATACGCAGTATTTT.

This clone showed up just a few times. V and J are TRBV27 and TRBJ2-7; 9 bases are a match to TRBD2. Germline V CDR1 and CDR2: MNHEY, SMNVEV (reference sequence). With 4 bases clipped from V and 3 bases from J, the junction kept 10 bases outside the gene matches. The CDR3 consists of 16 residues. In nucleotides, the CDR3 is TGTGCCAGCAGTTCTGGGACTAGCCGTTCTCGCTACGAGCAGTACTTC. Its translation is CASSSGTSRSRYEQYF.

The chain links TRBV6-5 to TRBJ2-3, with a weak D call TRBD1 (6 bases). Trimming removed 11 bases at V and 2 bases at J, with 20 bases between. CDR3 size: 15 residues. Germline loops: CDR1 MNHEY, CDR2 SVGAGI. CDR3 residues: CAGSLETGPTDTQYF. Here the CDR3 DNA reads TGTGCCGGTAGTCTGGAGACAGGACCCACAGATACGCAGTATTTT.

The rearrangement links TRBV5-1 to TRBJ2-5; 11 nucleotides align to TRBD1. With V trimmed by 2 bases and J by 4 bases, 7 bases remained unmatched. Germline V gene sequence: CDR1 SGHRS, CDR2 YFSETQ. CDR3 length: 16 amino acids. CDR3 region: CASSLRTGGRGETQYF. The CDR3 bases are TGCGCCAGCAGCTTAAGGACAGGGGGCAGAGGAGAGACCCAGTACTTC.

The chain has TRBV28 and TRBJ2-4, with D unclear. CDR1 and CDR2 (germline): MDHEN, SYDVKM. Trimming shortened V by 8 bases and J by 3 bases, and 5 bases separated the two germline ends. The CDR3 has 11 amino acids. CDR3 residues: CASASKNIQYF. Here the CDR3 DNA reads TGTGCCAGCGCCAGCAAAAACATTCAGTACTTC.

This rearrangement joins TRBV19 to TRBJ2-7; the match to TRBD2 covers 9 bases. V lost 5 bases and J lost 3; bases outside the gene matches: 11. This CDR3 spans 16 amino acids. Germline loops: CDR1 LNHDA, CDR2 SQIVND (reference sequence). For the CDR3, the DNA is TGTGCCAGTAGTGTAAACCACGCGGGAGGGTACTACGAGCAGTACTTC. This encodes CASSVNHAGGYYEQYF.

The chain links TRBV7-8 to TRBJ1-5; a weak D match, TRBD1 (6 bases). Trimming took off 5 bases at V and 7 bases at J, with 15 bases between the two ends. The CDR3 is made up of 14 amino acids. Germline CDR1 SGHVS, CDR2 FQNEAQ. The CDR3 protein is CASSVTGLGQPQHF. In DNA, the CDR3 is TGTGCCAGCAGCGTAACAGGGCTAGGGCAGCCCCAGCATTTT.

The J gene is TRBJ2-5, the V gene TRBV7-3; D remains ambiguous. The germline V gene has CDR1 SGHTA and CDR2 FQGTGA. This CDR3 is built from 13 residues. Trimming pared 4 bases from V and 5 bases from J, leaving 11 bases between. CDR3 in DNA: TGTGCCAGCAGCTCGCTAGGCCCGGAGACCCAGTACTTC. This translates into CASSSLGPETQYF.

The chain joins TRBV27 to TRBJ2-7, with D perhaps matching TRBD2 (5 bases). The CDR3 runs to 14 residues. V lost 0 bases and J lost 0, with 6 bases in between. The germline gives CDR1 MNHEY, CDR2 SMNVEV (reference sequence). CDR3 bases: TGTGCCAGCAGTTTATCGGGAGACTCCTACGAGCAGTACTTC. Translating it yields CASSLSGDSYEQYF.

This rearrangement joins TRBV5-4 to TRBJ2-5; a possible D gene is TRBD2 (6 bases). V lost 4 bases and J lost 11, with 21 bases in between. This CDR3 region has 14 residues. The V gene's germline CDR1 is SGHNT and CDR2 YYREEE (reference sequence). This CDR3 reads CASSLLEEGEEQYF. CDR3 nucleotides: TGTGCCAGCAGCCTGCTTGAGGAGGGCGAGGAGCAGTACTTC. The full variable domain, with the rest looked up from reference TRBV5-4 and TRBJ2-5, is ETGVTQSPTHLIKTRGQQVTLRCSSQSGHNTVSWYQQALGQGPQFIFQYYREEENGRGNFPPRFSGLQFPNYSSELNVNALELDDSALYLCASSLLEEGEEQYFGPGTRLLVL.

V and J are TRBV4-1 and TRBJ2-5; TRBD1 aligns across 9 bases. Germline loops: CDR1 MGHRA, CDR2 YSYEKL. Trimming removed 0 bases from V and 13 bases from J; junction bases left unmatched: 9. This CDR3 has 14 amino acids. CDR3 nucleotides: TGCGCCAGCAGCCAAGATAAATGGGACAGGGAAAGGTACTTC. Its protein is CASSQDKWDRERYF.

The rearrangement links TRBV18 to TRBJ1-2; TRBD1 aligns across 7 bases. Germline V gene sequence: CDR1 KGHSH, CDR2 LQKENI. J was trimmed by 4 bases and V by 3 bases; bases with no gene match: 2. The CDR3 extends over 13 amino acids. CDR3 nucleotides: TGTGCCAGCTCACCGGGGACAGCCTATGGCTACACCTTC. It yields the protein CASSPGTAYGYTF.

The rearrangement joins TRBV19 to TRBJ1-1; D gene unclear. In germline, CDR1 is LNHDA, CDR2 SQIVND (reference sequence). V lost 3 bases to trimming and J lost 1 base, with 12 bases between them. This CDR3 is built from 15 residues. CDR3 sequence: CASSIPSGSNTEAFF. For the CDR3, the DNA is TGTGCCAGTAGTATCCCCTCGGGTTCGAACACTGAAGCTTTCTTT.

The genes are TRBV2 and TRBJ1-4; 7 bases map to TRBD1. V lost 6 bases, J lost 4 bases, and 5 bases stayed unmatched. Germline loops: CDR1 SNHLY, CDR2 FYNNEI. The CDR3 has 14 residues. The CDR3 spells CASSRDRSNEKLFF. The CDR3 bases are TGTGCCAGCAGCCGGGACAGAAGTAATGAAAAACTGTTTTTT.

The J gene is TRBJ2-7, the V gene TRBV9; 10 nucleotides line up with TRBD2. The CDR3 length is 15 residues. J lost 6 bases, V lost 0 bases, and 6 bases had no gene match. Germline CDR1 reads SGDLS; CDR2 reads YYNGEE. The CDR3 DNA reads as TGTGCCAGCAGCGTAGTGGCTAGCGGGAGTGGCGAGCAGTACTTC. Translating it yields CASSVVASGSGEQYF. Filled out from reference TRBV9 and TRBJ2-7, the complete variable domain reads DSGVTQTPKHLITATGQRVTLRCSPRSGDLSVYWYQQSLDQGLQFLIQYYNGEERAKGNILERFSAQQFPDLHSELNLSSLELGDSALYFCASSVVASGSGEQYFGPGTRLTVT.

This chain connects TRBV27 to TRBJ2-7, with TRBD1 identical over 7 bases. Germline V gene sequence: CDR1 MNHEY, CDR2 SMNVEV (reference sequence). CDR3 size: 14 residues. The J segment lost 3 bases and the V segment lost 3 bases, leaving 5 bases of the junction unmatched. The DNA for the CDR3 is TGTGCCAGCAGTTTCCGAGGGGGCCTCTACGAGCAGTACTTC. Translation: CASSFRGGLYEQYF.

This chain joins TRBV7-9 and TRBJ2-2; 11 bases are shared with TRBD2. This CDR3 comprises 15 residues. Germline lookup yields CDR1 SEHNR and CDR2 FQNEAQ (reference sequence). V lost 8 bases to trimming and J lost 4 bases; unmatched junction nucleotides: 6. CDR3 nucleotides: TGTGCCAGCTATACTAGCGGGAGTGTCACCGGGGAGCTGTTTTTT. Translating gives CASYTSGSVTGELFF.

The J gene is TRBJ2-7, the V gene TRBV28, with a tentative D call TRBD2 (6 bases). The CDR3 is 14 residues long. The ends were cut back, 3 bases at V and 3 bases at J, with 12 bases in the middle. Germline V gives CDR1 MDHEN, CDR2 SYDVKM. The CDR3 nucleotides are TGTGCCAGCAGTTTGGAGGGTGTCAACTACGAGCAGTACTTC. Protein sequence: CASSLEGVNYEQYF.

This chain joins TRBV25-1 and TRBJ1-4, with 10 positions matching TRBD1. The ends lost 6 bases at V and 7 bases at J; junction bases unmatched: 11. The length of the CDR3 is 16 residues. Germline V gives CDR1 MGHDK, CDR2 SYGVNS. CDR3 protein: CASSGQGGRGREKLFF. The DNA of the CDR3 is TGTGCCAGCAGCGGACAGGGGGGCCGCGGTCGTGAAAAACTGTTTTTT.

In DNA form, the CDR3 reads TGTGCCAGCAGCGCCCTCGGTCCACCAGAAGCTTTCTTT. It codes for CASSALGPPEAFF. The chain links TRBV7-3 to TRBJ1-1; D remains unclear. The V and J ends lost 5 bases and 8 bases respectively, with 15 bases between them. This CDR3 contains 13 residues. Germline V gene sequence: CDR1 SGHTA, CDR2 FQGTGA.